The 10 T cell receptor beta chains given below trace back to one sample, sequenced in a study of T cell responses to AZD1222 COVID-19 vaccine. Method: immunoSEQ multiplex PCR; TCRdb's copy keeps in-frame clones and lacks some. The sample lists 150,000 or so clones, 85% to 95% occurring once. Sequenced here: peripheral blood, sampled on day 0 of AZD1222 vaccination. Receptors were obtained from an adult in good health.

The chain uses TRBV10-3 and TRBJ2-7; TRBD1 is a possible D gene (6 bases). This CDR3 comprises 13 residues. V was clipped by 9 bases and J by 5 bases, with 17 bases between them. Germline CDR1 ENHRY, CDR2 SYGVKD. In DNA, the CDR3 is TGTGCCATGAGTCCGGGACAAGCGAACGAGCAGTACTTC. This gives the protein CAMSPGQANEQYF.

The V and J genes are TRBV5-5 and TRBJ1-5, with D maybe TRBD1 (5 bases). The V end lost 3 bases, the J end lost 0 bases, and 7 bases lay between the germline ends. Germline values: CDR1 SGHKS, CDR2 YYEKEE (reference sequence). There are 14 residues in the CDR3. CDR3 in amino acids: CASSWGNSNQPQHF. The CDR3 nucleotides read TGTGCCAGCAGCTGGGGGAATAGCAATCAGCCCCAGCATTTT.

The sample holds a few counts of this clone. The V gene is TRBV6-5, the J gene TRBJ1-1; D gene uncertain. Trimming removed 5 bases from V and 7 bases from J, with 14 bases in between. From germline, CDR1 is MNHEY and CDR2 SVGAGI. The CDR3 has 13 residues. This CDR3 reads CASSRSQWVEAFF. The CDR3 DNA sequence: TGTGCCAGCAGTCGAAGTCAATGGGTTGAAGCTTTCTTT.

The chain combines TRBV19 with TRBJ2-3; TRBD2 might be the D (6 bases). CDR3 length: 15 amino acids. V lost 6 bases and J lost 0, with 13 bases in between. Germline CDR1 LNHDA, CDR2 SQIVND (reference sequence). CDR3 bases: TGTGCCAGTAGGCCCTTCAGCGGGAGCACAGATACGCAGTATTTT. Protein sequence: CASRPFSGSTDTQYF. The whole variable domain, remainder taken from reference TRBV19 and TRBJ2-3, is DGGITQSPKYLFRKEGQNVTLSCEQNLNHDAMYWYRQDPGQGLRLIYYSQIVNDFQKGDIAEGYSVSREKKESFPLTVTSAQKNPTAFYLCASRPFSGSTDTQYFGPGTRLTVL.

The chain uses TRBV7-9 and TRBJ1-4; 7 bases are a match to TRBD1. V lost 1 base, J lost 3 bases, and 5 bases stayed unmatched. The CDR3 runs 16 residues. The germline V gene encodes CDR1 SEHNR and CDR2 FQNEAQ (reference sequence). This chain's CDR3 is CASSLEGAQANEKLFF. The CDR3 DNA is TGTGCCAGCAGCTTAGAGGGGGCGCAGGCTAATGAAAAACTGTTTTTT.

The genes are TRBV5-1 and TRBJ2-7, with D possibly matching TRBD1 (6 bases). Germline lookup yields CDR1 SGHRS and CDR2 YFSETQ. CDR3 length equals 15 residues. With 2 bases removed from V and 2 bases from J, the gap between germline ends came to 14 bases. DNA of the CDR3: TGCGCCAGCAGCTTACTACAGGGACCCCCCTACGAGCAGTACTTC. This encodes CASSLLQGPPYEQYF. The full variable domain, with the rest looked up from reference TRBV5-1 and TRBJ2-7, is KAGVTQTPRYLIKTRGQQVTLSCSPISGHRSVSWYQQTPGQGLQFLFEYFSETQRNKGNFPGRFSGRQFSNSRSEMNVSTLELGDSALYLCASSLLQGPPYEQYFGPGTRLTVT.

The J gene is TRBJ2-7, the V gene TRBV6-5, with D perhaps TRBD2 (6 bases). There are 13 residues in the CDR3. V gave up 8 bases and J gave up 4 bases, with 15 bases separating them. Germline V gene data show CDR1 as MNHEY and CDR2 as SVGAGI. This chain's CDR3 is CASSQEGSYEQYF. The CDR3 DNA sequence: TGTGCCAGCTCACAGGAGGGGTCGTACGAGCAGTACTTC.

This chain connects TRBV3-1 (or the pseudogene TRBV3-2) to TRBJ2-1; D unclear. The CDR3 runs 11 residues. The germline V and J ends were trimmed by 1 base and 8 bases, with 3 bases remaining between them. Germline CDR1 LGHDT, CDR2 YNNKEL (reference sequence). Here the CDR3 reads CASSQVDEQFF. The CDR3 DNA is TGTGCCAGCAGCCAAGTGGATGAGCAGTTCTTC.

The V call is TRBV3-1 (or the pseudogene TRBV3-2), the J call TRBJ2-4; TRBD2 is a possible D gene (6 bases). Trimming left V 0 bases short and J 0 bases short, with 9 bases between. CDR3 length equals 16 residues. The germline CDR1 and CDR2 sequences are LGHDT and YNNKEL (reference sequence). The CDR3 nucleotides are TGTGCCAGCAGCCAAGACCCGGGACTAGCCAAAAACATTCAGTACTTC. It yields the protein CASSQDPGLAKNIQYF.

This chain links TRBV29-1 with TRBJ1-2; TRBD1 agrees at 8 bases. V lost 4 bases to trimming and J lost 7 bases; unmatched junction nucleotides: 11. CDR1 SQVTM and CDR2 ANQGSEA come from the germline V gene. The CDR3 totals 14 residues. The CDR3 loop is CSVAPPTGVGGYTF. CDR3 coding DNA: TGCAGCGTTGCCCCCCCGACAGGGGTTGGTGGCTACACCTTC.